This TCR beta chain was identified in a study of blood T cell repertoires in COVID-19. Study-level background: Donors in the United States, Italy and Spain gave samples during acute or convalescent COVID-19. The analysed material was cDNA or gDNA that came from T cells, B-cell-depleted T cells, or PBMCs.

CDR1 SNHLY and CDR2 FYNNEI come from the germline V gene. There are 17 residues in the CDR3. The V and J ends lost 8 bases and 8 bases, in that order; junction bases with no gene match: 17. In the source study's methods: Cell counts per sample came from amplifying reference gene primers. Only in-frame clones appear in the TCRdb table, and some are missing; sequencing was by immunoSEQ multiplex PCR. V, J and clone size are those of that table, while D and trimming were read from the DNA. The sample lists some 77,000 clones; roughly 80% were seen once. The sequenced sample was peripheral blood. The chain recombines TRBV2 with TRBJ1-6; TRBD1 aligns across 8 bases. The receptor was derived from a woman aged 55-69 years with acute or convalescent COVID-19. CDR3 in DNA: TGTGCCAGCTACCTTTCTACAGGGGGTAGAGGGGATTCACCCCTCCACTTT. Encoded protein: CASYLSTGGRGDSPLHF.